The sequence of this TCR beta chain was determined in a study of cytomegalovirus exposure and HLA in healthy donors. Broader study findings: Exclusion as indistinguishable affected some V segments, including TRBV6-2 and TRBV6-3. When a later analysis was performed, an Asian-associated ancestry cluster reportedly had fewer N-insertions than the approximately 690-donor mean. In a later analysis, most CMV-associated TCR beta chains appeared HLA-restricted.

Healthy people donating bone marrow made up the donors. A word on this clone: Its antigen is still unknown.

60 Vbeta and 13 Jbeta primers were used in PCR. The data were produced by immunoSEQ multiplex PCR, yet TCRdb's version contains in-frame clones alone and is incomplete. The sample lists more than 50,000 clones, 77% occurring once. J gave up 4 bases and V 9 bases, and 11 bases lay outside the gene matches. The CDR3 contains 15 residues. CDR1 and CDR2 from the germline V gene are LNHDA and SQIVND (reference sequence). This sequence originates from a female donor in good health and CMV-seronegative. The material sequenced was PBMCs. The chain combines TRBV19 with TRBJ2-7; 11 bases align to TRBD2. The CDR3 DNA follows: TGTGCCAGCAGCTACTTAGCGGGAGGGATTTACGAGCAGTACTTC. The encoded protein is CASSYLAGGIYEQYF.